This TCR beta chain was sequenced in a study of blood T cells in healthy people across ages. Whole-study results and caveats: Whereas aged donors had fewer naive CD4+ cells, long-lived donors had more of them and higher diversity. Estimated diversity that came from one million T cells was considered an underestimate.

It was with a sample-barcoded 5' primer and a J-beta primer mix that a second PCR of about 7 to 12 cycles was run. One entry per CDR3 protein results from TCRdb running MiXCR on the 5' RACE reads. This sample has some 760,000 distinct CDR3 sequences, with just under 25% found just once. Concerning this clonotype: Its antigen remains unknown.

V dropped 6 bases and J dropped 2; count of bases not matched to a gene: 2. This CDR3 is 14 amino acids long. The sample also formed part of further work on T cells of mothers and their children. From that report: Samples were provided by three healthy Caucasian mothers and their six children.

Sequenced sample: blood. The J gene is TRBJ1-5, the V gene TRBV12-3 or TRBV12-4; TRBD1 matches 9 bases. The sequence came from a boy between 10 and 17 years old in good health. CDR3 sequence (DNA): TGTGCCAGCAGCTGGGACAGGGGCAATCAGCCCCAGCATTTT. Its protein product is CASSWDRGNQPQHF.